These T cell receptor beta chains were read from a single sample in a study of beta chain features in type 1 diabetes. The assay was immunoSEQ multiplex PCR, and TCRdb's table has in-frame clones only and misses some. The sample gives around 330,000 clones, 9.5% to 12% of which show up once; roughly 0.014% is in the top ten. Input material: naive CD4+ T cells from blood. The receptors derive from a woman in her 30s in good health. The CDR3 runs from the conserved cysteine through the conserved F or W. Clone size is given for some rows only: seen once, a few or many times, or a class if the clone is expanded.

v_gene	j_gene	abundance	CDR3aa
TRBV7-2	TRBJ2-1	few	CASSRRTGGNNEQFF
TRBV5-4	TRBJ2-5	NA	CASSLPTGAQETQYF
TRBV7-9	TRBJ1-5	NA	CASSSLDRGGNQPQHF
TRBV9	TRBJ2-5	few	CASSSGETQYF
TRBV9	TRBJ2-5	few	CASSVAGGQRETQYF
TRBV28	TRBJ2-7	few	CASTSLSYEQYF
TRBV15	TRBJ2-1	few	CATSGTRINEQFF
TRBV7-2	TRBJ2-5	NA	CASSLGLLQETQYF
TRBV2	TRBJ1-2	NA	CASSVRQAEGYTF
TRBV2	TRBJ1-1	few	CASIEEQGSHTEAFF
TRBV29-1	TRBJ1-2	NA	CSVRSGTGGYGYTF
TRBV6-5	TRBJ1-5	few	CASSFRGFGQPQHF
TRBV30	TRBJ2-1	NA	CAWSGSMGGSSYNEQFF
TRBV7-9	TRBJ1-5	NA	CASSLSYGQPQHF
TRBV30	TRBJ2-1	NA	CAWSRGGGRDEQFF
TRBV7-9	TRBJ2-7	NA	CASSLDGDRDEQYF
TRBV7-3	TRBJ1-5	few	CASSLTPQPYRVSNQPQHF
TRBV7-2	TRBJ1-2	few	CASSLALAVSTGYTF
TRBV7-2	TRBJ2-1	NA	CASSSLGLAGGEQFF
TRBV29-1	TRBJ2-7	NA	CSTGKGGSDTEQYF
TRBV28	TRBJ2-1	NA	CASSLARDRDYNEQFF
TRBV9	TRBJ2-2	NA	CASSVEMKLAGEKTGELFF
TRBV7-9	TRBJ2-5	few	CASSLVVLRESEETQYF
TRBV21-1	TRBJ2-7	few	CASSNRLTSGASSYEQYF
TRBV30	TRBJ1-5	NA	CAWSTGQSNQPQHF
TRBV7-2	TRBJ2-5	few	CASSHPGLAGKETQYF
TRBV7-2	TRBJ2-3	NA	CASSPGEQLTDTQYF
TRBV25-1	TRBJ2-2	few	CATKKTGNTGELFF
TRBV9	TRBJ2-7	NA	CASSRTSGRNYEQYF
TRBV30	TRBJ2-4	NA	CAWSVILAKNIQYF
TRBV7-6	TRBJ2-5	NA	CASTGTSGTRQETQYF
TRBV4-1	TRBJ2-7	NA	CASSQEGQSYEQYF
TRBV9	TRBJ2-7	few	CASSLGQGATSTHEQYF
TRBV5-1	TRBJ2-7	NA	CASSLDALAGSYEQYF
TRBV7-2	TRBJ2-5	few	CASSPQGTGAGRYF
TRBV30	TRBJ2-1	few	CAWRTPGERELLFF
TRBV7-2	TRBJ2-5	NA	CASSPPTSGSRKTQYF
TRBV30	TRBJ1-1	NA	CAWSVGGQLYEAFF
TRBV5-4	TRBJ2-1	few	CASSLKWAPVVIHNEQFF
TRBV18	TRBJ2-1	NA	CASSLPGGEQFF
TRBV9	TRBJ2-1	few	CASSERGRESHEQFF
TRBV4-2	TRBJ1-2	NA	CASSQIQGNGYGYTF
TRBV7-3	TRBJ2-1	few	CASSLIGTRGEQFF
TRBV21-1	TRBJ2-7	NA	CASSKESPGQGHEQYF
TRBV30	TRBJ2-7	few	CASGGPGEQYF
TRBV19	TRBJ2-1	few	CASRRAGDVWSNEQFF
TRBV7-9	TRBJ1-2	NA	CASRGTDYNYGYTF
TRBV28	TRBJ2-2	NA	CAGQGITGELFF
TRBV7-2	TRBJ2-3	NA	CASSLEGVGTQYF
TRBV7-9	TRBJ2-7	NA	CASRGGAQLGEQYF
TRBV25-1	TRBJ2-7	NA	CASSETKGTTYEQYF
TRBV28	TRBJ2-1	few	CASSRLVAGGPGEQFF
TRBV14	TRBJ2-3	NA	CASSLRTSGAADTQYF
TRBV30	TRBJ2-1	NA	CALRDPAQVNEQFF
TRBV23-1	TRBJ2-1	NA	CASSQSLAGGPSNEQFF
TRBV30	TRBJ2-1	few	CAWSGRVIRSGFYNEQFF
TRBV5-1	TRBJ1-1	NA	CASSSGQGNTEAFF
TRBV7-9	TRBJ2-5	few	CASNYRGLAGETQYF
TRBV29-1	TRBJ1-2	few	CSIYRGYYGYTF